A single sample is the source of the 9 T cell receptor beta chains below, sequenced in a study of CD8 T cells in Susac syndrome. The RNA input was about 0.5 to 1 ug, and it was reverse transcribed with random hexamers. In TCRdb, the immunoSEQ multiplex PCR reads were re-called with MiXCR into one record per CDR3 protein. The sample holds 350,000 to 550,000 distinct CDR3 sequences, approximately 89% seen once. The specimen sequenced was CD8+ T cells from PBMCs. The receptors come from a human donor with multiple sclerosis.

This sequence joins TRBV7-9 and TRBJ2-1, with TRBD1 as a possible D gene (6 bases). In germline, CDR1 is SEHNR, CDR2 FQNEAQ (reference sequence). V shed 1 base and J shed 7 bases, with 14 bases lying between them. The length of the CDR3 is 15 residues. The CDR3 DNA reads TGTGCCAGCAGCTTAGGGACAGTGAAAGGGAATGAGCAGTTCTTC. This translates into CASSLGTVKGNEQFF.

This clonotype was detected a few times. The rearrangement joins TRBV6-1 to TRBJ1-2, with D possibly TRBD1 on 6 matching bases. The V and J ends lost 6 bases and 8 bases respectively, with 16 bases between them. The germline V gene encodes CDR1 MNHNS and CDR2 SASEGT. This CDR3 region has 13 residues. The CDR3 DNA sequence: TGTGCCAGCAGCTCCGACAGGTGGCGCGGCTACACCTTC. It encodes CASSSDRWRGYTF.

The V call is TRBV4-1, the J call TRBJ2-1; 7 bases are shared with TRBD1. Germline assignment: CDR1 MGHRA and CDR2 YSYEKL. Unmatched junction bases numbered 2, after V lost 4 bases and J lost 8 bases. The CDR3 totals 12 residues. The CDR3 DNA sequence: TGCGCCAGCAGCCCGACAGGGCATGAGCAGTTCTTC. Protein: CASSPTGHEQFF.

The chain combines TRBV2 with TRBJ1-2; the D is unclear. This CDR3 is built from 16 residues. From germline, CDR1 is SNHLY and CDR2 FYNNEI. Between the trimmed V and J ends, which lost 3 bases and 4 bases, there was a span of 18 bases. The CDR3 spells CASSEGKETALYGYTF. The CDR3 DNA follows: TGTGCCAGCAGTGAGGGAAAAGAGACTGCCCTCTATGGCTACACCTTC.

The CDR3 here is CASSQNLGLAETYNEQFF. CDR3 bases: TGTGCCAGCAGCCAAAACCTGGGACTAGCGGAGACCTACAATGAGCAGTTCTTC. The chain employs TRBV4-2 and TRBJ2-1; 11 bases map to TRBD2. Germline V lookup: CDR1 LGHNA, CDR2 YNFKEQ. The CDR3 runs 18 residues. V shed 2 bases, J shed 2 bases, and the junction held 8 bases outside the gene matches.

The count of this clonotype is one. This sequence joins TRBV4-1 and TRBJ1-4; D is unclear. The CDR3 runs to 17 residues. Trimming removed 1 base at V and 3 bases at J, with 15 bases between. Per the germline V gene, CDR1 is MGHRA and CDR2 is YSYEKL. The CDR3 protein is CASSQVSGGRANEKLFF. CDR3 DNA sequence: TGCGCCAGCAGCCAAGTATCAGGAGGTAGAGCTAATGAAAAACTGTTTTTT.

This clonotype appeared once. At one boundary the junction diverges from the germline segment, which might be a read error. J is TRBJ2-5 and V is TRBV6-5; no reliable D call. Germline CDR1 is MNHEY and CDR2 is SVGAGI. CDR3 length equals 15 residues. CDR3 sequence (DNA): TGTGCCAGCAGTCACTCGTCCCTAGAACGAGAGACCCAGTACTTC. Translated, it gives CASSHSSLERETQYF.

The CDR3 nucleotides are TGCAGCGTTACTCGGGGGATGTACAATGAGCAGTTCTTC. Translating it yields CSVTRGMYNEQFF. This sequence joins TRBV29-1 and TRBJ2-1, with D possibly being TRBD2 (6 bases). The CDR3 has 13 amino acids. Looked up from germline, CDR1 is SQVTM and CDR2 is ANQGSEA. The V end was cut by 5 bases, the J end by 4 bases, with 12 bases between.

The rearrangement links TRBV5-1 to TRBJ1-1; possible D gene TRBD1, 6 bases. Germline values: CDR1 SGHRS, CDR2 YFSETQ. The CDR3 spans 13 residues. Trimming cost V 4 bases and J 5 bases, with 12 bases left between them. CDR3 DNA sequence: TGCGCCAGCAGCCAGGGACACTCAACTGAAGCTTTCTTT. Translating gives CASSQGHSTEAFF.